This entry is about one T cell receptor beta chain. It lacks a known antigen. Base-call qualities are not available, and no considerably larger clone is one nucleotide away. These data belong to a study of shared clonotypes between healthy human individuals (dated by TCRdb to the early 2020s). About the study as a whole: The cohort comprised two women and a few men aged 18 to 49 years. To estimate repertoire size and how much clonotypes are shared between individuals, the study performed deep sequencing of blood TCR repertoires from a few healthy adults. For each donor, CD4 naive and CD4 memory were each given three plates, CD8 naive was given two plates, and CD8 memory was given one plate. Libraries were prepared and TCR repertoires were sequenced by different laboratories using diverse techniques, in order to increase sequencing depth and limit assay-specific biases. Each donor's leukapheresis produced roughly between roughly 0.85 and 10 billion PBMCs.

CD8 naive samples were CD45RO-negative cells positively selected for CCR7, giving a CD45RA+CCR7+ population that excluded TemRA cells. Healthy HIV-negative adults with no recently reported acute infections or vaccinations were included as donors. Every donor was a Caucasian adult living in Nashville, Tennessee, USA. Blood was obtained by leukapheresis, after which PBMCs were separated by Ficoll-Histopaque density gradient centrifugation and cryopreserved in liquid nitrogen vapor phase. Analytical flow cytometry was used to check the purity and quantity of every magnetically sorted T cell population. Genomic DNA was isolated from each sorted fraction and quantified by UV absorbance on a Nanodrop 2000c. Paper-wide results and their limitations: Across a few donors, around 5.4% of naive CD4, 3.5% of naive CD8, approximately 2.5% of memory CD4, and approximately 0.42% of memory CD8 clonotypes were shared. Naive subsets generally had larger estimated clonotype richness than memory subsets did. Incomplete sequencing was indicated by rarefaction of sorted-subset datasets, despite the large sequencing depth. Because the study included a small number of donors, the genetic and exposure-history diversity represented was limited. Compared with non-shared clonotypes, the clonotypes found in all four sorted-subset donors had higher generation probabilities. Sampling was restricted to blood, and TCR repertoires in tissues likely differ from the TCR repertoires found in blood. Based on pairwise subsampling, the degree of clonotype sharing among donors was expected to be affected by sequencing depth.

CDR1 and CDR2, looked up from the germline V gene (reference sequence), are MNHEY and SMNVEV. V is trimmed back by 5 bases and J by 5 bases, and the junction contains 6 bases that no gene match accounts for. From the cysteine through the phenylalanine, the CDR3 covers 16 amino acids. The only DNA kept is the CDR3, 48 bases in frame from the first base. Using the deep immunoSEQ assay, TCR CDR3 regions were amplified from genomic DNA by multiplex PCR. Genomic DNA extracted from each cell subset was distributed evenly over all wells of several immunoSEQ 96-well plates, and each plate served as one replicate. For sorted subsets, about 220 ng of genomic DNA, equivalent to around 30,000 T cell genomes, went into each replicate PCR. The purified libraries were quantified using a Qubit 3.0 fluorometer, sized with a Bioanalyzer 2100, and then quantified again using the KAPA Library Quantification kit. Each immunoSEQ 96-well plate was sequenced on its own single-read 150-cycle Illumina NextSeq 550 flow cell. Turning to the authors' computational methods: The immunoSEQ output contained only junctional sequences without quality scores, so filtering could not match that applied to full-length reads. To assign V/J genes and CDR3, sequences were annotated using PyIR, a Python wrapper for IgBLAST v1.9, with IMGT germline references. Reads were removed for weak V/J assignments (E-value above 1e-6), missing CDR3, stop codons, out-of-frame junctions, or ambiguous translated residues. V3J clonotypes were defined as sequences sharing an identical inferred V gene, J gene, and CDR3 amino acid sequence. Percentage overlap between repertoires was calculated by dividing the number of shared unique clonotypes by the size of the smaller repertoire. RTK rarefaction, the Chao1 estimator, and Recon v2.1 estimates of unobserved clonotypes were used to assess repertoire richness. For all TCRbeta clonotypes obtained by the gDNA method from a few donors, generation probabilities were computed with OLGA. TCRdb mirrors the immuneACCESS table, restricted to in-frame sequences. Some clones are absent from its copies; in checked studies, under half trace to an unresolved V gene, and the reason for the others is unknown. V and J calls plus clone size are reproduced from that table; the DNA served to infer D and trimming. The sample data list some 630,000 clones, and 95% to 96% of these were observed just once. The ten largest clones capture less than 0.12% of the sample.

Sequences were obtained from naive CD8+ T cells sorted from blood. Explained via the paper, the cell subset or site label denotes: CD45RA+CCR7+. Recombination joined TRBV27 with TRBJ2-2; the central 12 bases match TRBD2. This sequence was found in a woman aged 25 to 39 in good health. The DNA sequence is given as TGTGCCAGCAGTAAGACTAGCGGGAGCGGTACCGGGGAGCTGTTTTTT. It is translated as CASSKTSGSGTGELFF.